One sample yielded the 6 T cell receptor beta chains listed below, sequenced in a study of blood T cell repertoires in COVID-19. The protocol was immunoSEQ multiplex PCR, while the TCRdb copy is restricted to in-frame clones and leaves out a portion. The data show hundreds of thousands of clones, with approximately 90% seen just once and about 5.9% held by the top ten. The specimen was peripheral blood. The receptors were gathered from a woman between 25 and 40 years old with COVID-19, enrolled during active disease.

The genes are TRBV18 and TRBJ1-3, with 8 bases identical to TRBD1. The germline CDR1 and CDR2 sequences are KGHSH and LQKENI. The ends lost 3 bases at V and 2 bases at J; junction bases unmatched: 3. The CDR3 runs to 15 residues. The CDR3 DNA reads TGTGCCAGCTCACCTCAGGGGGCAACTGGAAACACCATATATTTT. Amino acid sequence: CASSPQGATGNTIYF.

This sequence joins TRBV11-3 and TRBJ2-2; TRBD2 matches 9 bases. With 3 bases clipped from V and 4 bases from J, the junction kept 6 bases outside the gene matches. Germline assignment: CDR1 SGHNT and CDR2 YENEEA. The CDR3 contains 16 residues. The DNA for the CDR3 is TGTGCCAGCAGCTTGGGTCAACTAGCGGGCACCGGGGAGCTGTTTTTT. This translates into CASSLGQLAGTGELFF.

The gene calls are TRBV5-6 and TRBJ2-1, with TRBD2 matching 7 bases. Germline CDR1 and CDR2: SGHDT and YYEEEE. The CDR3 length is 16 residues. With 3 bases clipped from V and 2 bases from J, the junction kept 8 bases outside the gene matches. CDR3 bases: TGTGCCAGCAGCTCATGGGGGGGTATCACCTACAATGAGCAGTTCTTC. It yields the protein CASSSWGGITYNEQFF. Looking up the rest from reference TRBV5-6 and TRBJ2-1 gives the full variable domain: DAGVTQSPTHLIKTRGQQVTLRCSPKSGHDTVSWYQQALGQGPQFIFQYYEEEERQRGNFPDRFSGHQFPNYSSELNVNALLLGDSALYLCASSSWGGITYNEQFFGPGTRLTVL.

The rearrangement joins TRBV5-1 to TRBJ2-2, with 7 bases lining up with TRBD2. This CDR3 contains 16 residues. CDR1 is SGHRS and CDR2 is YFSETQ in the germline V gene. Trimming cost V 1 base and J 2 bases; bases outside gene matches: 5. This CDR3 reads CASSLISGINTGELFF. The DNA for the CDR3 is TGCGCCAGCAGCTTGATCAGCGGGATAAACACCGGGGAGCTGTTTTTT.

The chain employs TRBV7-2 and TRBJ1-1, with D maybe TRBD1 (6 bases). This CDR3 has 16 amino acids. The ends were cut back, 6 bases at V and 1 base at J, with 18 bases in the middle. Germline CDR1 reads SGHTA; CDR2 reads FQGNSA. The CDR3 here is CASRPRGRGKNTEAFF. The CDR3 DNA is TGTGCCAGCAGGCCGAGGGGCAGGGGAAAGAACACTGAAGCTTTCTTT.

This chain uses TRBV7-2 with TRBJ2-1; 7 bases are a match to TRBD1. This CDR3 has 17 residues. Germline CDR1 SGHTA, CDR2 FQGNSA. The junction had 12 bases not matched to a gene; V was cut back by 5 bases and J by 2 bases. The CDR3 nucleotides are TGTGCCAGCAGCGCGACGACAGGGATTATTCCCTACAATGAGCAGTTCTTC. Protein product: CASSATTGIIPYNEQFF.